The 22 T cell receptor beta chains listed next were all sequenced from one sample in a study of T cells after yellow fever vaccination. TCRdb ran MiXCR on the 5' RACE reads and lists one entry per CDR3 protein. The repertoire holds around 150,000 distinct CDR3 sequences, with almost 7% as singletons. Here the sequenced sample was CD4+ T cells sorted from PBMCs, taken more than 4 days after the first yellow fever vaccination. Receptor source: a man younger than 35 who received the YFV17D yellow fever vaccine.

The rearrangement joins TRBV7-9 to TRBJ2-3, with D uncertain. This CDR3 contains 15 residues. Per the germline V gene, CDR1 is SEHNR and CDR2 is FQNEAQ (reference sequence). Trimming cost V 1 base and J 2 bases, with 10 bases left between them. The CDR3 nucleotides are TGTGCCAGCAGCTTAGAGGCTCAGTCCACAGATACGCAGTATTTT. Residues: CASSLEAQSTDTQYF.

This clonotype is medium-sized (0.01 to 0.1%). The V gene is TRBV12-3 or TRBV12-4, the J gene TRBJ1-5; D is uncertain. The length of the CDR3 is 14 residues. V was trimmed by 2 bases and J by 2 bases, leaving 7 bases between them. The CDR3 sequence is CASSLMDRNQPQHF. CDR3 sequence (DNA): TGTGCCAGCAGTTTAATGGATCGCAATCAGCCCCAGCATTTT.

This clonotype was found many times. This rearrangement joins TRBV28 to TRBJ2-1; 8 positions agree with TRBD2. V shed 7 bases and J 4 bases; nucleotides not matched to a gene: 6. The length of the CDR3 is 14 residues. Germline CDR1 MDHEN, CDR2 SYDVKM. CDR3 sequence reads: CASTSGGGYNEQFF. For the CDR3, the DNA is TGTGCCAGCACCTCCGGGGGGGGGTACAATGAGCAGTTCTTC.

This clonotype was picked up many times. CDR3 residues: CASSLFPRGADTQYF. CDR3 coding DNA: TGTGCCAGCAGTTTGTTCCCCAGGGGGGCAGATACGCAGTATTTT. The chain has TRBV12-3 or TRBV12-4 and TRBJ2-3; maybe TRBD1 (7 bases). CDR3 length: 15 residues. V shed 3 bases and J shed 4 bases, with 14 bases lying between them.

This clonotype was counted at least ten times. The chain uses TRBV6-5 and TRBJ2-7, with D possibly being TRBD2 (6 bases). Per the germline V gene, CDR1 is MNHEY and CDR2 is SVGAGI. Trimming removed 8 bases at V and 4 bases at J, with 9 bases between. The CDR3 runs to 11 residues. The chain's CDR3 is CASGGTYEQYV. CDR3 nucleotide sequence: TGTGCCAGCGGGGGGACTTACGAGCAGTACGTC.

In the case of this clonotype: A much larger clonotype is one base distant, so this may be a read error. The gene calls are TRBV20-1 and TRBJ2-1; D remains ambiguous. Germline V CDR1 and CDR2: DFQATT, SNEGSKA (reference sequence). The CDR3 extends over 13 amino acids. Between the trimmed V and J ends, which lost 0 bases and 8 bases, there was a span of 11 bases. The CDR3 bases are TGCAGTGCTAGAGATCTGAGGTTCCATGAGCAGTTCTTC. It encodes CSARDLRFHEQFF.

This clonotype was detected many times. V and J are TRBV4-1 and TRBJ1-1; the D gene is possibly TRBD1 (6 bases). The CDR3 has 16 residues. Germline loops: CDR1 MGHRA, CDR2 YSYEKL. V was trimmed by 3 bases and J by 0 bases, leaving 14 bases between them. For the CDR3, the DNA is TGCGCCAGCAGCCACCCCGAGGGGGGTTTGAACACTGAAGCTTTCTTT. This translates into CASSHPEGGLNTEAFF.

The chain uses TRBV4-1 and TRBJ2-3, with D possibly called TRBD1 or TRBD2 (5 bases each). Trimming removed 0 bases from V and 0 bases from J, with 10 bases in between. The CDR3 length is 16 residues. The germline gives CDR1 MGHRA, CDR2 YSYEKL. The CDR3 coding sequence is TGCGCCAGCAGCCAAGAACGAGGGGCTAGCACAGATACGCAGTATTTT. This translates into CASSQERGASTDTQYF.

This clonotype was observed many times. This chain uses TRBV7-9 with TRBJ1-1; 11 bases map to TRBD1. The CDR3 totals 15 residues. V was pared by 3 bases and J by 5 bases, with 5 bases of the junction left unmatched. Germline V gene data show CDR1 as SEHNR and CDR2 as FQNEAQ (reference sequence). For the CDR3, the DNA is TGTGCCAGCAGCTTGGACAGGGGGCCCGGTACTGAAGCTTTCTTT. It yields the protein CASSLDRGPGTEAFF.

This clonotype was observed many times. The chain joins TRBV7-9 to TRBJ2-3; D gene unclear. The V gene lost 2 bases and the J gene lost 1 base, with 4 bases spanning the gap. Germline lookup yields CDR1 SEHNR and CDR2 FQNEAQ (reference sequence). CDR3 length: 13 residues. The CDR3 sequence: CASSLMGTDTQYF. The CDR3 bases are TGTGCCAGCAGCTTAATGGGCACAGATACGCAGTATTTT.

This chain connects TRBV12-3 or TRBV12-4 to TRBJ1-1, with 11 bases identical to TRBD1. There are 15 residues in the CDR3. V dropped 5 bases and J dropped 5; count of bases not matched to a gene: 7. The CDR3 sequence: CASSGQGALWTEAFF. As DNA, the CDR3 is TGTGCCAGCAGTGGACAGGGGGCCCTGTGGACTGAAGCTTTCTTT.

This clonotype was detected ten times or more. The chain couples TRBV10-3 to TRBJ1-4; 7 bases map to TRBD1. The CDR3 has 14 amino acids. Germline trimming cut 6 bases from V and 6 bases from J; bases unmatched to any gene: 7. CDR1 ENHRY and CDR2 SYGVKD come from the germline V gene. The CDR3 loop reads CAISQTGPHEKLFF. The CDR3 coding sequence is TGTGCCATCAGCCAGACAGGGCCTCATGAAAAACTGTTTTTT.

This clonotype was seen at least ten times. The chain carries TRBV15 and TRBJ2-3; TRBD2 might be the D (6 bases). Germline CDR1 and CDR2: LNHNV and YYDKDF (reference sequence). V was shortened by 1 base and J by 2 bases, with 10 bases between the two germline ends. CDR3 length: 15 residues. The CDR3 region is CATSRVSGNTDTQYF. For the CDR3, the DNA is TGTGCCACCAGCAGAGTTAGCGGTAACACAGATACGCAGTATTTT.

This clonotype has a count of ten or more. The chain couples TRBV5-1 to TRBJ2-1, with D perhaps matching TRBD2 (5 bases). CDR3 length: 15 residues. V was trimmed by 5 bases and J by 2 bases, leaving 14 bases between them. Germline CDR1 and CDR2: SGHRS and YFSETQ. In DNA, the CDR3 is TGCGCCAGCAGGGTAGCGTCGGAGCCCTACAATGAGCAGTTCTTC. Encoded protein: CASRVASEPYNEQFF.

This clonotype came up a few times. This chain uses TRBV15 with TRBJ2-3; D gene ambiguous. The CDR3 is made up of 16 amino acids. Germline V CDR1 and CDR2: LNHNV, YYDKDF (reference sequence). Deletions cut 1 base from V and 0 bases from J, with 11 bases between. The CDR3 DNA reads TGTGCCACCAGCAGAGCCCCCCCTCTGAGCACAGATACGCAGTATTTT. Encoded protein: CATSRAPPLSTDTQYF.

The sample holds many counts of this clonotype. The rearrangement links TRBV20-1 to TRBJ1-5; TRBD1 might be the D (6 bases). The germline V gene encodes CDR1 DFQATT and CDR2 SNEGSKA (reference sequence). There are 13 residues in the CDR3. The germline V and J ends were trimmed by 4 bases and 0 bases, with 7 bases remaining between them. This CDR3 is CSANRDSNQPQHF. The CDR3 DNA is TGCAGTGCTAACAGGGATAGCAATCAGCCCCAGCATTTT.

The sample holds many counts of this clonotype. The CDR3 bases are TGTGCCAGTAGTAGCCGGGCAAGACAAGAGACCCAGTACTTC. Residues: CASSSRARQETQYF. J is TRBJ2-5 and V is TRBV19; D uncertain. CDR3 length: 14 residues. V lost 4 bases and J lost 2, with 11 bases in between. The germline gives CDR1 LNHDA, CDR2 SQIVND (reference sequence).

In this sample, this clonotype turned up many times. The chain is built from TRBV20-1 and TRBJ2-1; 8 bases map to TRBD2. Germline V gene lookup returns CDR1 DFQATT and CDR2 SNEGSKA (reference sequence). The CDR3 covers 15 residues. The V and J ends lost 0 bases and 2 bases, in that order; junction bases with no gene match: 3. The CDR3 sequence: CSARERTSPYNEQFF. In DNA, the CDR3 is TGCAGTGCTAGAGAAAGGACTAGCCCCTACAATGAGCAGTTCTTC.

V gene TRBV5-6 combines with J gene TRBJ2-2; 12 bases are a match to TRBD2. The J segment lost 6 bases and the V segment lost 1 base, leaving 1 base of the junction unmatched. This CDR3 comprises 15 residues. Looked up from germline, CDR1 is SGHDT and CDR2 is YYEEEE. In DNA, the CDR3 is TGTGCCAGCAGCTTGCTAGCGGGGGGGCCCGGGGAGCTGTTTTTT. Translating gives CASSLLAGGPGELFF.

This clonotype was detected only a few times. The V and J genes are TRBV6-5 and TRBJ2-3, with 8 positions matching TRBD1. CDR3 length: 15 residues. J was trimmed by 2 bases and V by 4 bases; bases with no gene match: 5. The germline gives CDR1 MNHEY, CDR2 SVGAGI. The CDR3 region has the DNA TGTGCCAGCAGTTCCAGGGGGCACGACACAGATACGCAGTATTTT. Translating it yields CASSSRGHDTDTQYF.

This clonotype was found many times. The rearrangement joins TRBV5-5 to TRBJ1-1; TRBD1 aligns across 9 bases. CDR1 is SGHKS and CDR2 is YYEKEE in the germline V gene (reference sequence). The V gene end was trimmed by 1 base and the J gene end by 3 bases; junction bases not matched to a gene: 7. The CDR3 covers 16 residues. The CDR3 bases are TGTGCCAGCAGCTTGTACAGGGGGCAGGTAGACACTGAAGCTTTCTTT. This translates into CASSLYRGQVDTEAFF.

In this sample, this clonotype turned up many times. The chain combines TRBV11-2 with TRBJ1-1, with 8 bases aligning to TRBD1. This CDR3 is 15 amino acids long. In germline, CDR1 is SGHAT, CDR2 FQNNGV. J was trimmed by 1 base and V by 1 base; bases with no gene match: 2. This CDR3 reads CASSLAGTGNTEAFF. CDR3 nucleotide sequence: TGTGCCAGCAGCTTAGCCGGGACAGGGAACACTGAAGCTTTCTTT.